This T cell receptor beta chain was obtained from a study of T cells after posttransplantation cyclophosphamide. Profiling relied on immunoSEQ multiplex PCR, and the TCRdb table lists in-frame clones only, not all of them. Of tens of thousands of clones in the sample, roughly 92% were seen once. This CDR3 contains 15 residues. CDR1 and CDR2 (germline): LNHDA, SQIVND (reference sequence). V dropped 4 bases and J dropped 0; count of bases not matched to a gene: 4. Specimen: PBMCs. The V gene is TRBV19, the J gene TRBJ1-1; 8 bases align to TRBD1. This sequence was found in a woman in her forties or fifties in good health and a related stem cell transplant donor. The CDR3 sequence is CASSTRTGLNTEAFF. CDR3 coding DNA: TGTGCCAGTAGTACCAGGACAGGGTTGAACACTGAAGCTTTCTTT.